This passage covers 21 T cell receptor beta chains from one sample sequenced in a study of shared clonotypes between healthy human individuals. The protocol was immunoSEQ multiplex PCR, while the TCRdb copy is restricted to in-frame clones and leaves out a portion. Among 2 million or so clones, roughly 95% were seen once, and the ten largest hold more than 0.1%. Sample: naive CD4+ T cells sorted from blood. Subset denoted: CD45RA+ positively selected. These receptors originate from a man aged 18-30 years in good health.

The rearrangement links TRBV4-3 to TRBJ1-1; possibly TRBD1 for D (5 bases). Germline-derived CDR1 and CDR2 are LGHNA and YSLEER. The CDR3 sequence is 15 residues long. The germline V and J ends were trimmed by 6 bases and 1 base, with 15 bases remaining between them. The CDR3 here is CASSPLGTGNTEAFF. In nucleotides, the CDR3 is TGCGCCAGCAGTCCCCTTGGGACGGGGAACACTGAAGCTTTCTTT.

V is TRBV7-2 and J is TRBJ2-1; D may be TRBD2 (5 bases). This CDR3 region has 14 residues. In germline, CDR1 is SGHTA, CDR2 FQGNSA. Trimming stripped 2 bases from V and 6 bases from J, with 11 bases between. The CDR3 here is CASSLRGPGNEQFF. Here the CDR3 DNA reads TGTGCCAGCAGCTTACGAGGGCCGGGCAATGAGCAGTTCTTC.

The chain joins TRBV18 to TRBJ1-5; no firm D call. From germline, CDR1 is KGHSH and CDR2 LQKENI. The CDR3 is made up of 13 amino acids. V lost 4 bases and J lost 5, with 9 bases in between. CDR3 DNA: TGTGCCAGCTCACGGTCCGGGGATCAGCCCCAGCATTTT. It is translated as CASSRSGDQPQHF.

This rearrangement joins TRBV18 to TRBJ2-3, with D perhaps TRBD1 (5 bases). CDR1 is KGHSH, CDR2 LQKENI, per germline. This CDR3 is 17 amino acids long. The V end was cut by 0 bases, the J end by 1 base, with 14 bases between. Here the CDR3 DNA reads TGTGCCAGCTCACCACCTACAGGCCCCGCAGGCACAGATACGCAGTATTTT. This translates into CASSPPTGPAGTDTQYF.

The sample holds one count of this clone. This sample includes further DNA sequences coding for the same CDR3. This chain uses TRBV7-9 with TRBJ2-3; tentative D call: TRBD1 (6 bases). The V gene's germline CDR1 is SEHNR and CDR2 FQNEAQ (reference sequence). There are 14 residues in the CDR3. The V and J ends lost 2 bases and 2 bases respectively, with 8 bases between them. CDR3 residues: CASSLLGATDTQYF. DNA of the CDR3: TGTGCCAGCAGCTTATTGGGGGCCACAGATACGCAGTATTTT.

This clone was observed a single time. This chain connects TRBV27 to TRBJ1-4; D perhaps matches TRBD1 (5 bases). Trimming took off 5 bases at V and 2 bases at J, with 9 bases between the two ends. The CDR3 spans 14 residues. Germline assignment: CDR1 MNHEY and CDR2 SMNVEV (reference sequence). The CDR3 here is CASSPRQTNEKLFF. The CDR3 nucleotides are TGTGCCAGCAGTCCCCGACAGACTAATGAAAAACTGTTTTTT.

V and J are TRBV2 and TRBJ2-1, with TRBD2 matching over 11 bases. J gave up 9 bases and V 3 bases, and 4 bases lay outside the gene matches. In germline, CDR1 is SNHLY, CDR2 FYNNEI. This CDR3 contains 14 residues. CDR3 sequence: CASSDGSGRAEQFF. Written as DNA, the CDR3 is TGTGCCAGCAGTGATGGTAGCGGGAGGGCTGAGCAGTTCTTC.

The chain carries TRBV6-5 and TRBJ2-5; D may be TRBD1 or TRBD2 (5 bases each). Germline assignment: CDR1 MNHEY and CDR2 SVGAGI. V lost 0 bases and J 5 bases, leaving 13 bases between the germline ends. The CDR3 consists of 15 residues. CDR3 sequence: CASSYSVGVRETQYF. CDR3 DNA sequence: TGTGCCAGCAGTTACTCTGTGGGGGTCAGGGAGACCCAGTACTTC.

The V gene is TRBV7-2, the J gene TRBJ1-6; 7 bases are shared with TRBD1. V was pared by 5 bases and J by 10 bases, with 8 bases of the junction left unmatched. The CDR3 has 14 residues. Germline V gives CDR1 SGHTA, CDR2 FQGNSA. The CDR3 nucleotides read TGTGCCAGCAGCCAACAGACAGGGAACTCACCCCTCCACTTT. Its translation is CASSQQTGNSPLHF.

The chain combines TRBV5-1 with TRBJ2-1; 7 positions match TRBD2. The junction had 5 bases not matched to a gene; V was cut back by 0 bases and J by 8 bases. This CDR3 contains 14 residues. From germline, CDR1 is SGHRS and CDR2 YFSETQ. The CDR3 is CASSLGAGVHEQFF. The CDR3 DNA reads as TGCGCCAGCAGCTTGGGCGCGGGAGTTCATGAGCAGTTCTTC.

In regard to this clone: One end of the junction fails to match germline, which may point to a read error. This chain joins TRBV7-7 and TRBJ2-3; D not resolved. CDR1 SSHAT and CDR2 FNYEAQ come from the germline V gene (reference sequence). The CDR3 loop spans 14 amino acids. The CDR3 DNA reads TGTGCTAGCAGCCTTGCAGTGGGCACAGATACGCAGTATTTT. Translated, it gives CASSLAVGTDTQYF. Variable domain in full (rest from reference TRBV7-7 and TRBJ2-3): GAGVSQSPRYKVTKRGQDVTLRCDPISSHATLYWYQQALGQGPEFLTYFNYEAQPDKSGLPSDRFSAERPEGSISTLTIQRTEQRDSAMYRCASSLAVGTDTQYFGPGTRLTVL.

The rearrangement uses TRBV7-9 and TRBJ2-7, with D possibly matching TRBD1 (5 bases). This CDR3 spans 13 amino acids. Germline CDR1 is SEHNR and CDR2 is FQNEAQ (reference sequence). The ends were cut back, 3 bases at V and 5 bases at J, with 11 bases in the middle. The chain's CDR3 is CASSLKGIHEQYF. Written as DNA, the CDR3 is TGTGCCAGCAGCTTGAAGGGGATCCACGAGCAGTACTTC.

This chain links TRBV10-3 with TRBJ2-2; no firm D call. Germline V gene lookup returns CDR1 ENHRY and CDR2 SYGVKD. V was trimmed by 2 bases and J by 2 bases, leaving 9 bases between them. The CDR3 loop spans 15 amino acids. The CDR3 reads CAISEKVSNTGELFF. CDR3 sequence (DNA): TGTGCCATCAGTGAGAAGGTCTCAAACACCGGGGAGCTGTTTTTT.

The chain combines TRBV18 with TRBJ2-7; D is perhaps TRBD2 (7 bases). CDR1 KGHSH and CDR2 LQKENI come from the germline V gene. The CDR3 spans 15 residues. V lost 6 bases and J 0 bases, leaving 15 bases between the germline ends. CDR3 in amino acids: CASSGGAGASYEQYF. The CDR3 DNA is TGTGCCAGCTCGGGAGGGGCGGGGGCCTCCTACGAGCAGTACTTC.

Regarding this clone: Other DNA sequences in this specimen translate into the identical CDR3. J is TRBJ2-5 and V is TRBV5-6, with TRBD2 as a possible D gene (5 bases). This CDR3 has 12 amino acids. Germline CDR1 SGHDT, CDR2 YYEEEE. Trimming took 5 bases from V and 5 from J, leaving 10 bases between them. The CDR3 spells CASSLRGETQYF. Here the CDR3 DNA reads TGTGCCAGCAGTTTGCGAGGGGAGACCCAGTACTTC.

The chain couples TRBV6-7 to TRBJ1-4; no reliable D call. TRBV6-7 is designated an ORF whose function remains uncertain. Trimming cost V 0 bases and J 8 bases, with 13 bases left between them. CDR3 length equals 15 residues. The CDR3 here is CASSYSKEGREKLFF. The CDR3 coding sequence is TGTGCCAGCAGTTACTCGAAGGAGGGTAGAGAAAAACTGTTTTTT.

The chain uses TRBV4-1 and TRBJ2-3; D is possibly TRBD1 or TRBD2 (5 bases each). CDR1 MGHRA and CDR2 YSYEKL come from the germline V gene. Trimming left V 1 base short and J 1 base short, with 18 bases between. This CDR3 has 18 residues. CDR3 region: CASSQGATPGRRTDTQYF. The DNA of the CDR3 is TGCGCCAGCAGCCAAGGGGCAACTCCGGGGCGCCGCACAGATACGCAGTATTTT.

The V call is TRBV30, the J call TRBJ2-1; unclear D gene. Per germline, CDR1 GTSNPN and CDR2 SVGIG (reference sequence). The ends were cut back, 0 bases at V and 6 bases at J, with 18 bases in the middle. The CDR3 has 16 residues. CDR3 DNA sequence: TGTGCCTGGAGTGTATTGGCTTCTGGGCCCATCAATGAGCAGTTCTTC. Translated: CAWSVLASGPINEQFF. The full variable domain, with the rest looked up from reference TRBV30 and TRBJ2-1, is SQTIHQWPATLVQPVGSPLSLECTVEGTSNPNLYWYRQAAGRGLQLLFYSVGIGQISSEVPQNLSASRPQDRQFILSSKKLLLSDSGFYLCAWSVLASGPINEQFFGPGTRLTVL.

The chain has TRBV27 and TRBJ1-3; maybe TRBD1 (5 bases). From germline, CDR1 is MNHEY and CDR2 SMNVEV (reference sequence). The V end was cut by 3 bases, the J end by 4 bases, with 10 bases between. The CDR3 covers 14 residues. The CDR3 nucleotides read TGTGCCAGCAGTTTGACGGGGCCAGGAAACACCATATATTTT. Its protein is CASSLTGPGNTIYF.

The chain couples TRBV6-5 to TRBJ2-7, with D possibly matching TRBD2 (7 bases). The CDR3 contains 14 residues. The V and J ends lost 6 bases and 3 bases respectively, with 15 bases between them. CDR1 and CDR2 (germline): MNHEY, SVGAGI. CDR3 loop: CASSNGGAYYEQYF. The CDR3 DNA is TGTGCCAGCAGCAATGGGGGGGCATACTACGAGCAGTACTTC.

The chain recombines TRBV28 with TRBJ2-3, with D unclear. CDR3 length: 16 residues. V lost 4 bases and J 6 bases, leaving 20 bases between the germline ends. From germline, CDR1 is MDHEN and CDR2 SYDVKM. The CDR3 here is CASSSQAIGPGDTQYF. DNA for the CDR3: TGTGCCAGCAGTTCCCAGGCCATCGGACCGGGCGATACGCAGTATTTT.